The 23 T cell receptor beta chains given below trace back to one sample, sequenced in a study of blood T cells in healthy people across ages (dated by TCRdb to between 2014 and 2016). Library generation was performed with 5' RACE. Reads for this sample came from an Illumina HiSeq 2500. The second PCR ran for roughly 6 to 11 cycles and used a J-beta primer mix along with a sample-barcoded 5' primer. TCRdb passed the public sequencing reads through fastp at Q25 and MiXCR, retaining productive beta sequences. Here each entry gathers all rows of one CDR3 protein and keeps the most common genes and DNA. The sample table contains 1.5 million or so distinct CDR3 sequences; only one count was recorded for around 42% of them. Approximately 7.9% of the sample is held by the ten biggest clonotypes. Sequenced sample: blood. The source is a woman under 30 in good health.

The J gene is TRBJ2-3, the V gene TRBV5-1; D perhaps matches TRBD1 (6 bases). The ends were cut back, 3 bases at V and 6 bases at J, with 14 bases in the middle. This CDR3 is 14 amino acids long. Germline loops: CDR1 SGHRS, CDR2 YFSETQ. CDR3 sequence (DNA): TGCGCCAGCAGCTCCGGACAGACGAGGGATACGCAGTATTTT. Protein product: CASSSGQTRDTQYF. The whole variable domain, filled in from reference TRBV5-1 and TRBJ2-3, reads KAGVTQTPRYLIKTRGQQVTLSCSPISGHRSVSWYQQTPGQGLQFLFEYFSETQRNKGNFPGRFSGRQFSNSRSEMNVSTLELGDSALYLCASSSGQTRDTQYFGPGTRLTVL.

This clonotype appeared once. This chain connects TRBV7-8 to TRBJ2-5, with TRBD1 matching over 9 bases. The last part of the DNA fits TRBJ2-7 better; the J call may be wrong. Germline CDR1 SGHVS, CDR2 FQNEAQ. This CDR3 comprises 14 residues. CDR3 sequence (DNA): TGTGCCAGCAGCGCGGGACAGGGAAGAGGCGAGCAGTACTTC. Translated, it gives CASSAGQGRGEQYF.

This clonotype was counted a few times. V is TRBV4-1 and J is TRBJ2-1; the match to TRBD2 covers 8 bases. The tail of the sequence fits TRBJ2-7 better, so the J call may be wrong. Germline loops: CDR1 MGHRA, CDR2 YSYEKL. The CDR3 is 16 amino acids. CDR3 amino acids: CASSPGGGFSYNEQYF. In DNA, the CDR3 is TGCGCCAGCAGCCCGGGGGGGGGATTCTCCTACAATGAGCAGTACTTC.

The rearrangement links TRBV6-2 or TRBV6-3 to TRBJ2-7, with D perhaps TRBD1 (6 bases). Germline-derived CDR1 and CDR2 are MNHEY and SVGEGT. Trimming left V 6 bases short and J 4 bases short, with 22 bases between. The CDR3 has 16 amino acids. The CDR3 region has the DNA TGTGCCAGCAGCCCCCGAGGGGGTCCGACCCTATACGAGCAGTACTTC. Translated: CASSPRGGPTLYEQYF.

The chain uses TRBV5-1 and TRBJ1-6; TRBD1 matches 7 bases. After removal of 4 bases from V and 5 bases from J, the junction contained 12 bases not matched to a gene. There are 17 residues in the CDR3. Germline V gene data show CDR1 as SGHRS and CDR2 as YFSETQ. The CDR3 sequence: CASSITGATTDNSPLHF. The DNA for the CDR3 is TGCGCCAGCAGCATAACAGGGGCGACCACTGATAATTCACCCCTCCACTTT.

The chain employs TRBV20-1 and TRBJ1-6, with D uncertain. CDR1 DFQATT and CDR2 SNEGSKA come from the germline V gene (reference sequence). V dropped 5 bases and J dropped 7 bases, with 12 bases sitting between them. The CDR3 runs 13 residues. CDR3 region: CSAGQSPNSPLHF. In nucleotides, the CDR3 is TGCAGTGCTGGCCAGTCACCAAATTCACCCCTCCACTTT.

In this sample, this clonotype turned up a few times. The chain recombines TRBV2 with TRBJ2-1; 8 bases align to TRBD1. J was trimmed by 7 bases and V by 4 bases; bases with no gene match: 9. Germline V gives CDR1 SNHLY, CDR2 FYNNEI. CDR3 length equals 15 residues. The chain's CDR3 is CASSVRTGWRNEQFF. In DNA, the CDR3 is TGTGCCAGCAGTGTACGGACAGGGTGGAGAAATGAGCAGTTCTTC.

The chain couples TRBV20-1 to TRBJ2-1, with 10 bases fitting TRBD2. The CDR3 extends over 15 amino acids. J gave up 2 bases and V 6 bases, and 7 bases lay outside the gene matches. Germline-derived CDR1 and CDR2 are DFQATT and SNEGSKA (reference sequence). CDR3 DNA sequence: TGCAGTGCCCGAGAGCGGGAGGGCCCCTACAATGAGCAGTTCTTC. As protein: CSAREREGPYNEQFF.

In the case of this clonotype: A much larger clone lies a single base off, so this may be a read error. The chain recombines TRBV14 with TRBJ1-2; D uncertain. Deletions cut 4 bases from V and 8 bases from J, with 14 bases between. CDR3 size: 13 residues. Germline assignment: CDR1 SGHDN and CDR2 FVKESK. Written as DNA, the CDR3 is TGTGCCAGCAGCCCGACCTCGATAGCCGGCTACACCTTC. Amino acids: CASSPTSIAGYTF.

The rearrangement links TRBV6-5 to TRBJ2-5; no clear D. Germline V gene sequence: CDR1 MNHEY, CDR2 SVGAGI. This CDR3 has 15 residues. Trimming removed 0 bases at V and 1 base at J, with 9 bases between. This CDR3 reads CASSYSGLRQETQYF. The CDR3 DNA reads TGTGCCAGCAGTTACTCGGGCCTTCGCCAAGAGACCCAGTACTTC.

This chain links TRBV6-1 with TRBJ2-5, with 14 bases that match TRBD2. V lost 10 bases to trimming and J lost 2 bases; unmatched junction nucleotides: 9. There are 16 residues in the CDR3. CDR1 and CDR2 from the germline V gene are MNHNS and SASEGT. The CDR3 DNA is TGTGCCACGCGAACCGGGACTAGCGGGGGACAAGAGACCCAGTACTTC. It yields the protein CATRTGTSGGQETQYF.

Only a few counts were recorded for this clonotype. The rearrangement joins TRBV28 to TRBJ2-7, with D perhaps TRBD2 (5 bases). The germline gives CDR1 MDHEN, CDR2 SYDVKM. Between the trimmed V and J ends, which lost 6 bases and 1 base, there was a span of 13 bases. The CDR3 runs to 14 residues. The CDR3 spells CASRRSGRSYEQYF. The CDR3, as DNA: TGTGCCAGCAGGAGAAGCGGACGGTCCTACGAGCAGTACTTC.

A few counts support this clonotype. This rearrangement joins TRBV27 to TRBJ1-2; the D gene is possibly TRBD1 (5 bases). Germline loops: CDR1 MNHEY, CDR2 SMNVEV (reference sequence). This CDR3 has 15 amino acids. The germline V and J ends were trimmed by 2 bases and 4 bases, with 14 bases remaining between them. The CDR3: CASSLGVQVPYGYTF. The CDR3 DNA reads TGTGCCAGCAGTTTAGGGGTACAGGTGCCCTATGGCTACACCTTC.

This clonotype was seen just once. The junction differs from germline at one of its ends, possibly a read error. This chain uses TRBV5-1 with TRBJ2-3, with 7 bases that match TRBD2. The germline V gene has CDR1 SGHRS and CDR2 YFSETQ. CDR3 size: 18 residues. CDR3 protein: CASSLALAGASFTGTQYF. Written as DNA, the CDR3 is TGCGCCAGCAGCTTGGCCTTGGCGGGAGCTTCCTTCACAGGTACGCAGTATTTT.

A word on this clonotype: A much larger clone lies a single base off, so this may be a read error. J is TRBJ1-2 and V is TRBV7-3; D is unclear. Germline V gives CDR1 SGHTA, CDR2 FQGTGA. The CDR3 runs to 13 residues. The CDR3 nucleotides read TGTGCCGGCAGCCAACCCGGCTACTATGGCTACACCTTC. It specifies CAGSQPGYYGYTF. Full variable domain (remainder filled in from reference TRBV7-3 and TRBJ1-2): GAGVSQTPSNKVTEKGKYVELRCDPISGHTALYWYRQSLGQGPEFLIYFQGTGAADDSGLPNDRFFAVRPEGSVSTLKIQRTERGDSAVYLCAGSQPGYYGYTFGSGTRLTVV.

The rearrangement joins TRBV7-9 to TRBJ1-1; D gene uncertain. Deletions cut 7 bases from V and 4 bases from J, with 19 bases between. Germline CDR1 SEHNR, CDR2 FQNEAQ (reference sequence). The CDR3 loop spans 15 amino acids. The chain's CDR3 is CASILLTTRPTEAFF. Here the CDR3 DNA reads TGTGCCAGCATCCTGTTGACAACTCGCCCCACTGAAGCTTTCTTT.

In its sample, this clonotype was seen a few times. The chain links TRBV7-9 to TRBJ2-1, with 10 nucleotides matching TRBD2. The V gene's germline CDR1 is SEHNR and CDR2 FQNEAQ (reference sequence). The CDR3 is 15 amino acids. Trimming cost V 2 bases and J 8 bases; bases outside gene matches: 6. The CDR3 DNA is TGTGCCAGCAGCTTAAGGCTAGCGGGAGTGCATGAGCAGTTCTTC. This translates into CASSLRLAGVHEQFF.

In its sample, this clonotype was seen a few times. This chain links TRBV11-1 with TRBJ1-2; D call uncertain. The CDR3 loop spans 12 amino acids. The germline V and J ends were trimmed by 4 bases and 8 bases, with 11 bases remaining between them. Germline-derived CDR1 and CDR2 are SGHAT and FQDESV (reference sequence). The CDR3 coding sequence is TGTGCCAGCAGCTCCGAAGGTGGGGGCTACACCTTC. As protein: CASSSEGGGYTF. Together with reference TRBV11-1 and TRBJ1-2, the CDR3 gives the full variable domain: EAEVAQSPRYKITEKSQAVAFWCDPISGHATLYWYRQILGQGPELLVQFQDESVVDDSQLPKDRFSAERLKGVDSTLKIQPAELGDSAMYLCASSSEGGGYTFGSGTRLTVV.

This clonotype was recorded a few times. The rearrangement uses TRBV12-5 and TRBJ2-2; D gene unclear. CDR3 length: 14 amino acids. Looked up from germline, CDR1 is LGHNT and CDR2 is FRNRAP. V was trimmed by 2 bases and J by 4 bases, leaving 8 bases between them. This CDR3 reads CASGLSGSTGELFF. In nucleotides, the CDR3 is TGTGCTAGTGGTTTGTCAGGCAGCACCGGGGAGCTGTTTTTT.

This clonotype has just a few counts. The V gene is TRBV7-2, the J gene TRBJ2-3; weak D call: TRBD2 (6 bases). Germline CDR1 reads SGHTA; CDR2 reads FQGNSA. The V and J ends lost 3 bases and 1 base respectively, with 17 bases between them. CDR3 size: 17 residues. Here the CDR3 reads CASSLASSWGGTDTQYF. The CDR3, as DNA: TGTGCCAGCAGCTTGGCGTCTAGCTGGGGGGGCACAGATACGCAGTATTTT.

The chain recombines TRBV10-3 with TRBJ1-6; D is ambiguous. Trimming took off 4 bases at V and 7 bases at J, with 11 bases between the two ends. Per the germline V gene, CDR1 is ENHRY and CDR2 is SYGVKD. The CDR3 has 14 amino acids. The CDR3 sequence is CAISVVETNSPLHF. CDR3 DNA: TGTGCCATCAGTGTAGTAGAAACCAATTCACCCCTCCACTTT.

In DNA form, the CDR3 reads TGTGCCAGCAGCCAAGAATCCCAGCTAGCGGGGGGCTTCACAGATACGCAGTATTTT. Translating gives CASSQESQLAGGFTDTQYF. V usage is TRBV4-2 and J usage is TRBJ2-3; 11 nucleotides align to TRBD2. CDR3 length: 19 residues. The trim removed 0 bases at V and 2 bases at J, leaving 10 bases unmatched. The germline V gene has CDR1 LGHNA and CDR2 YNFKEQ.

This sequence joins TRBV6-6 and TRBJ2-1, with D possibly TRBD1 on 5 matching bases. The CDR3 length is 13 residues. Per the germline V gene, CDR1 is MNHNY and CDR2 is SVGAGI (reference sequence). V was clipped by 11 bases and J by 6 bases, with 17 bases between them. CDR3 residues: CAAAGILGNEQFF. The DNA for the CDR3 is TGTGCCGCCGCAGGGATTTTGGGCAATGAGCAGTTCTTC.